This T cell receptor beta chain originates from a study of T cell responses to AZD1222 COVID-19 vaccine. Notes on the study in general: The sample set comprised mostly white British donors with more females, and clonal diversity was possibly underestimated. Targeting of unmutated variant regions was reportedly seen in nearly half of spike-specific TCRs.

This clone was counted once. The antigen is undetermined. Clones were sequenced by immunoSEQ multiplex PCR, and TCRdb holds only the in-frame ones, with some missing. The sample holds 100,000 or so clones, 89% seen once. Second-dose intervals of approximately 4 or approximately 12 weeks were pooled. This TCR came from an adult who received the AZD1222 COVID-19 vaccine. Specimen: peripheral blood, collected 28 days after the second AZD1222 dose.

CDR3: CASSAPGLNLGGYTF. Written as DNA, the CDR3 is TGTGCCAGCAGCGCCCCGGGACTGAACCTAGGGGGCTACACCTTC. This chain connects TRBV7-9 to TRBJ1-2; possibly TRBD1 for D (5 bases). V was pared by 5 bases and J by 8 bases, with 21 bases between. CDR1 and CDR2 (germline): SEHNR, FQNEAQ (reference sequence). CDR3 length: 15 amino acids.